One and the same sample provided the 23 T cell receptor beta chains below, sequenced in a study of T cell repertoires in cytomegalovirus infection (dated by TCRdb to about 2019). These reads were obtained on an Illumina HiSeq 1500. TCRdb reworked the public reads: Q25 trimming with fastp, MiXCR clone assembly, productive beta chains retained. CDR3 protein sequences are deduplicated, and each keeps its most common genes and DNA. Here the sample has around 210,000 distinct CDR3 sequences; 6.5% occur a single time. 5.5% to 6.5% of the sample is in the top ten clones. Sequencing was performed on PBMCs. The receptor source for this set is a human donor in good health (CMV status not recorded). Some clones in this sample may be carry-over from other donors' samples.

This clonotype was recorded at least ten times. The gene calls are TRBV20-1 and TRBJ2-5; possibly TRBD2 for D (5 bases). The CDR3 consists of 14 residues. Germline-derived CDR1 and CDR2 are DFQATT and SNEGSKA (reference sequence). With 0 bases removed from V and 2 bases from J, the gap between germline ends came to 10 bases. For the CDR3, the DNA is TGCAGTGCTAGAGATCGGTGGACTCAAGAGACCCAGTACTTC. Translated, it gives CSARDRWTQETQYF.

This clonotype was detected only a few times. The chain joins TRBV29-1 to TRBJ1-2, with D perhaps TRBD1 (5 bases). V lost 0 bases to trimming and J lost 4 bases, with 15 bases between them. This CDR3 has 15 amino acids. Germline values: CDR1 SQVTM, CDR2 ANQGSEA. The DNA of the CDR3 is TGCAGCGTTGAAGATTCACGACCCGGGGGCTATGGCTACACCTTC. Residues: CSVEDSRPGGYGYTF.

This clonotype was seen many times. This sequence joins TRBV6-6 and TRBJ2-7; TRBD1 aligns across 10 bases. Germline CDR1 is MNHNY and CDR2 is SVGAGI (reference sequence). Germline trimming cut 4 bases from V and 5 bases from J; bases unmatched to any gene: 5. The CDR3 runs 14 residues. The chain's CDR3 is CASSSGQGSHEQYF. Here the CDR3 DNA reads TGTGCCAGCAGTTCGGGACAGGGGTCCCACGAGCAGTACTTC.

This clonotype was counted many times. V and J are TRBV29-1 and TRBJ2-3; D possibly matches TRBD1 or TRBD2 (5 bases each). The CDR3 sequence is 13 residues long. The germline gives CDR1 SQVTM, CDR2 ANQGSEA. Trimming took off 7 bases at V and 1 base at J, with 12 bases between the two ends. DNA of the CDR3: TGCAGCGCCCGCCTGGGGGGCACAGATACGCAGTATTTT. Translated: CSARLGGTDTQYF.

This clonotype was observed many times. V is TRBV20-1 and J is TRBJ1-2; D may be TRBD1 (5 bases). Trimming removed 1 base from V and 8 bases from J, with 20 bases in between. CDR3 size: 15 residues. Germline lookup yields CDR1 DFQATT and CDR2 SNEGSKA (reference sequence). The CDR3 region is CSARVAQGATLGYTF. The CDR3 region has the DNA TGCAGTGCTAGAGTCGCCCAGGGCGCTACTCTCGGCTACACCTTC.

This clonotype was recorded many times. This chain uses TRBV20-1 with TRBJ2-5; D uncertain. The CDR3 covers 12 residues. V lost 4 bases to trimming and J lost 4 bases, with 10 bases between them. CDR1 and CDR2 from the germline V gene are DFQATT and SNEGSKA (reference sequence). The CDR3 loop is CSAILGGETQYF. The CDR3 bases are TGCAGTGCTATCTTGGGTGGAGAGACCCAGTACTTC.

This clonotype was recorded at least ten times. This chain joins TRBV12-3 or TRBV12-4 and TRBJ2-1; TRBD2 matches at 9 bases. Losses at the gene ends were 8 bases for V and 4 bases for J; bases not matched to a gene: 6. This CDR3 contains 14 residues. CDR3 sequence: CASGSGGPYNEQFF. CDR3 sequence (DNA): TGTGCCAGCGGTAGCGGGGGACCATACAATGAGCAGTTCTTC.

In this sample, this clonotype turned up many times. The J gene is TRBJ2-7, the V gene TRBV28; possible D gene TRBD1, 5 bases. V lost 3 bases and J lost 2, with 14 bases in between. CDR3 length: 15 amino acids. Germline CDR1 reads MDHEN; CDR2 reads SYDVKM. CDR3 loop: CASSLTAPSPYEQYF. CDR3 DNA sequence: TGTGCCAGCAGTTTGACAGCCCCAAGCCCCTACGAGCAGTACTTC.

This clonotype was recorded many times. This chain uses TRBV20-1 with TRBJ2-7, with 11 bases that match TRBD2. Germline V lookup: CDR1 DFQATT, CDR2 SNEGSKA (reference sequence). The CDR3 loop spans 16 amino acids. Losses at the gene ends were 1 base for V and 3 bases for J; bases not matched to a gene: 8. The chain's CDR3 is CSARGAGLAEYYEQYF. The CDR3 DNA is TGCAGTGCTAGAGGCGCGGGACTAGCGGAGTACTACGAGCAGTACTTC.

This clonotype was picked up many times. The V call is TRBV12-3 or TRBV12-4, the J call TRBJ1-3; D gene unclear. V was trimmed by 2 bases and J by 4 bases, leaving 12 bases between them. This CDR3 is built from 15 residues. CDR3 protein: CASSLQDLGGNTIYF. DNA for the CDR3: TGTGCCAGCAGTTTACAGGACTTGGGAGGAAACACCATATATTTT.

This clonotype has at least ten counts. The chain carries TRBV2 and TRBJ2-3; the D gene is possibly TRBD2 (6 bases). The CDR3 is 15 residues long. CDR1 and CDR2 from the germline V gene are SNHLY and FYNNEI. V dropped 3 bases and J dropped 0 bases, with 10 bases sitting between them. CDR3 sequence: CASSDSRGSTDTQYF. As DNA, the CDR3 is TGTGCCAGCAGTGATTCGCGGGGAAGCACAGATACGCAGTATTTT.

This clonotype appeared a few times. This rearrangement joins TRBV7-9 to TRBJ1-1, with D unresolved. The V and J ends lost 2 bases and 4 bases respectively, with 14 bases between them. The CDR3 runs to 15 residues. From germline, CDR1 is SEHNR and CDR2 FQNEAQ (reference sequence). In nucleotides, the CDR3 is TGTGCCAGCAGCTTACTACCCCCCCTCGGCACTGAAGCTTTCTTT. This translates into CASSLLPPLGTEAFF. Full variable domain (outside the CDR3, taken from reference TRBV7-9 and TRBJ1-1): DTGVSQNPRHKITKRGQNVTFRCDPISEHNRLYWYRQTLGQGPEFLTYFQNEAQLEKSRLLSDRFSAERPKGSFSTLEIQRTEQGDSAMYLCASSLLPPLGTEAFFGQGTRLTVV.

This clonotype was seen repeatedly, ten times or more. The chain recombines TRBV6-2 or TRBV6-3 with TRBJ2-2, with D uncertain. V was shortened by 2 bases and J by 4 bases, with 14 bases between the two germline ends. From germline, CDR1 is MNHEY and CDR2 SVGEGT. The CDR3 loop spans 16 amino acids. In DNA, the CDR3 is TGTGCCAGCAGTTACGATCGCACCTTACCCACCGGGGAGCTGTTTTTT. Residues: CASSYDRTLPTGELFF.

There are a few counts of this clonotype. The gene calls are TRBV20-1 and TRBJ2-2; possible D gene TRBD1, 5 bases. CDR1 is DFQATT, CDR2 SNEGSKA, per germline (reference sequence). V was pared by 0 bases and J by 3 bases, with 14 bases between. This CDR3 comprises 16 residues. The CDR3: CSARDRQGFYTGELFF. The DNA for the CDR3 is TGCAGTGCTAGAGATCGTCAGGGATTTTACACCGGGGAGCTGTTTTTT.

This clonotype was counted many times. The chain carries TRBV12-3 or TRBV12-4 and TRBJ1-3; D gene uncertain. The V end lost 6 bases, the J end lost 2 bases, and 14 bases lay between the germline ends. CDR3 length: 15 residues. The CDR3 region is CASSPAGRAGNTIYF. The CDR3 DNA sequence: TGTGCCAGCAGCCCGGCCGGGAGGGCTGGAAACACCATATATTTT.

This clonotype was seen at least ten times. The J gene is TRBJ2-2, the V gene TRBV7-2; 7 bases are shared with TRBD1. Germline assignment: CDR1 SGHTA and CDR2 FQGNSA. The V and J ends lost 7 bases and 4 bases, in that order; junction bases with no gene match: 6. This CDR3 contains 14 residues. The CDR3 bases are TGTGCCAGCATAAGGACAGGTCCCACCGGGGAGCTGTTTTTT. This translates into CASIRTGPTGELFF.

This clonotype was observed many times. The CDR3 protein is CSASEEGARQFF. CDR3 DNA: TGCAGCGCCAGCGAGGAGGGGGCGAGGCAGTTCTTC. The rearrangement links TRBV29-1 to TRBJ2-1; D perhaps matches TRBD1 (7 bases). Germline CDR1 reads SQVTM; CDR2 reads ANQGSEA. Trimming shortened V by 7 bases and J by 12 bases, and 19 bases separated the two germline ends. The CDR3 length is 12 residues.

This clonotype has a handful of counts. The rearrangement joins TRBV6-5 to TRBJ1-4; weak D call: TRBD1 (5 bases). In germline, CDR1 is MNHEY, CDR2 SVGAGI. Trimming shortened V by 0 bases and J by 7 bases, and 15 bases separated the two germline ends. CDR3 length equals 16 residues. Here the CDR3 reads CASSYSLGGGGEKLFF. As DNA, the CDR3 is TGTGCCAGCAGTTACTCTCTCGGGGGAGGAGGTGAAAAACTGTTTTTT.

This clonotype was seen ten or more times. V gene TRBV23-1 combines with J gene TRBJ2-5; possibly TRBD2 for D (5 bases). TRBV23-1 is treated as an ORF (open reading frame) with a function not yet certain. Trimming took 6 bases from V and 0 from J, leaving 17 bases between them. CDR3 size: 16 residues. This CDR3 is CASSRRGRPYQETQYF. CDR3 DNA: TGCGCCAGCAGCCGTCGAGGGCGCCCGTACCAAGAGACCCAGTACTTC.

Many counts were recorded for this clonotype. The chain links TRBV5-1 to TRBJ1-2; D unclear. CDR3 length equals 15 residues. Germline loops: CDR1 SGHRS, CDR2 YFSETQ. The V and J ends lost 1 base and 8 bases respectively, with 18 bases between them. The CDR3 DNA reads as TGCGCCAGCAGCTTGTTGGTCGGGGTCATGGAAGGCTACACCTTC. The encoded protein is CASSLLVGVMEGYTF.

This clonotype came up many times. The chain has TRBV6-5 and TRBJ2-5, with D perhaps matching TRBD2 (6 bases). V dropped 0 bases and J dropped 5 bases, with 10 bases sitting between them. This CDR3 spans 14 amino acids. Looked up from germline, CDR1 is MNHEY and CDR2 is SVGAGI. This chain's CDR3 is CASSYSGGWETQYF. The DNA for the CDR3 is TGTGCCAGCAGTTACTCGGGGGGTTGGGAGACCCAGTACTTC.

This clonotype occurred many times. The chain has TRBV4-1 and TRBJ1-2, with D unresolved. This CDR3 is built from 15 residues. Germline V gene sequence: CDR1 MGHRA, CDR2 YSYEKL. The V end lost 0 bases, the J end lost 3 bases, and 11 bases lay between the germline ends. CDR3 in DNA: TGCGCCAGCAGCCAAGACCCTGGGTCTGACTATGGCTACACCTTC. It translates to CASSQDPGSDYGYTF.

This clonotype came up many times. This chain joins TRBV7-2 and TRBJ2-5; D uncertain. CDR1 is SGHTA, CDR2 FQGNSA, per germline. This CDR3 is 14 amino acids long. Trimming left V 1 base short and J 5 bases short, with 11 bases between. This CDR3 reads CASSLDRSGETQYF. The CDR3 DNA reads TGTGCCAGCAGCTTAGACAGATCCGGGGAGACCCAGTACTTC. The full variable domain, its missing parts supplied by reference TRBV7-2 and TRBJ2-5, is GAGVSQSPSNKVTEKGKDVELRCDPISGHTALYWYRQSLGQGLEFLIYFQGNSAPDKSGLPSDRFSAERTGGSVSTLTIQRTQQEDSAVYLCASSLDRSGETQYFGPGTRLLVL.